These T cell receptor beta chains were read from a single sample in a study of T cells in localized non-small cell lung cancer. The repertoire was sequenced with immunoSEQ multiplex PCR; TCRdb's copy has only in-frame clones and lacks some. This table has tens of thousands of clones, about 86% appearing once. Sequenced material: peripheral blood, taken before any cancer treatment. These receptors originate from a man between 40 and 70 years old with stage I lung adenocarcinoma. Each CDR3 is given with its conserved first and last residue. The D gene is left open where the match is weak. Rows may omit the clone size; those that give it use once, few, many or a size class.

NA | TRBJ2-1 | TRBV28 | NA | TGTGCCAGCAGGGCAGGTGTGCAGTTCTTC | CASRAGVQFF
TRBD2 | TRBJ2-5 | TRBV19 | NA | TGTGCCAGTAGTATCGGGACTAGCGGGAGCGAGACCCAGTACTTC | CASSIGTSGSETQYF
NA | TRBJ2-7 | TRBV4-3 | NA | TGCGCCAGCAGCCAAGGAACCACATCCTACGAGCAGTACTTC | CASSQGTTSYEQYF
NA | TRBJ1-2 | TRBV7-2 | NA | TGTGCCAGCAGCTTAGGTTTGGTCGGCTACACCTTC | CASSLGLVGYTF
TRBD1 | TRBJ1-5 | TRBV4-3 | NA | TGCGCCAGCAGCCAAGATGTCGGCAGGGGGAATAGCAATCAGCCCCAGCATTTT | CASSQDVGRGNSNQPQHF
NA | TRBJ2-1 | TRBV9 | NA | TGTGCCAGCAGCGTAGAGTTGAGATCTAGCTCCTACAATGAGCAGTTCTTC | CASSVELRSSSYNEQFF
TRBD2 | TRBJ2-1 | TRBV9 | NA | TGTGCCAGCAGCGTAGTTGAGGGAGGGTCCTACAATGAGCAGTTCTTC | CASSVVEGGSYNEQFF
TRBD2 | TRBJ2-3 | TRBV18 | once | TGTGCCAGCTCACCCCGCGGGAGTAAGACAGATACGCAGTATTTT | CASSPRGSKTDTQYF
NA | TRBJ1-5 | TRBV5-8 | few | TGTGCCAGCAGCATACAAGGTTTTAGCAATCAGCCCCAGCATTTT | CASSIQGFSNQPQHF
NA | TRBJ1-3 | TRBV29-1 | NA | TGCAGCGTTGTGGGGTACTCTGGAAACACCATATATTTT | CSVVGYSGNTIYF
NA | TRBJ2-1 | TRBV9 | NA | TGTGCCAGCAGCGCAGGCGGGGAGCAGTTCTTC | CASSAGGEQFF
NA | TRBJ2-5 | TRBV30 | NA | TGTGCCTGGAGTGTCCGGCGGGAGACCCAGTACTTC | CAWSVRRETQYF
TRBD1 | TRBJ2-5 | TRBV15 | NA | TGTGCCACCAGCAGAGATACCCGCTTAACAGGGGGGAAAGAGACCCAGTACTTC | CATSRDTRLTGGKETQYF
TRBD1 | TRBJ2-7 | TRBV29-1 | NA | TGCAGCGTTGAGGTACAGGGGTACGAGCAGTACTTC | CSVEVQGYEQYF
NA | TRBJ1-1 | TRBV7-3 | NA | TGTGCCAGCAGCTTCTCCTGGGAGACTGAAGCTTTCTTT | CASSFSWETEAFF
TRBD1 | TRBJ2-1 | TRBV28 | NA | TGTGCCAGCAGCCGTGGGGGACAGATCTTTGAGCAGTTCTTC | CASSRGGQIFEQFF
TRBD2 | TRBJ2-3 | TRBV7-8 | NA | TGTGCCAGCAGCTTTGGTCCTAGCGGGACGATAGATACGCAGTATTTT | CASSFGPSGTIDTQYF
TRBD2 | TRBJ2-1 | TRBV7-3 | NA | TGTGCCAGCAGTTTAGGGACTAGTACTTACAATGAGCAGTTCTTC | CASSLGTSTYNEQFF
TRBD2 | TRBJ2-2 | TRBV25-1 | NA | TGTGCCAGCAGCCGTGCGGGGGGATTCACCGGGGAGCTGTTTTTT | CASSRAGGFTGELFF
NA | TRBJ1-1 | TRBV5-1 | NA | TGCGCCAGCAGCTTGCCAGGGATGAACACTGAAGCTTTCTTT | CASSLPGMNTEAFF
NA | TRBJ2-6 | TRBV4-2 | NA | TGTGCCAGCAGCCACGAGGTGGCTGGGGCCAACGTCCTGACTTTC | CASSHEVAGANVLTF
NA | TRBJ1-1 | TRBV5-1 | NA | TGCGCCAGCAGCGAGACCGCCGGTGCTACCTCTGAAGCTTTCTTT | CASSETAGATSEAFF
NA | TRBJ2-3 | TRBV27 | NA | TGTGCCAGCAGTTTTTTCTTAAGCACAGATACGCAGTATTTT | CASSFFLSTDTQYF
NA | TRBJ1-1 | TRBV5-1 | NA | TGCGCCAGCAGCTTGGATAGCACTGAAGCTTTCTTT | CASSLDSTEAFF
NA | TRBJ2-7 | TRBV27 | NA | TGTGCCAGCAGTTTATCGCGGTCGGGCTACGAGCAGTACTTC | CASSLSRSGYEQYF
NA | TRBJ2-6 | TRBV1 | NA | TGCACCAGCGGACAAGACAGGGGGTGGTCTGGGGCCAACGTCCTGACTTTC | CTSGQDRGWSGANVLTF
TRBD2 | TRBJ2-3 | TRBV5-1 | NA | TGCGCCAGCAGCTTGACTAGCGGGAGATTTGATACGCAGTATTTT | CASSLTSGRFDTQYF
TRBD1 | TRBJ1-1 | TRBV7-8 | NA | TGTGCCAGCAGCTTAGGGGACAGGGGATTGAACACTGAAGCTTTCTTT | CASSLGDRGLNTEAFF